Following are 2 T cell receptor beta chains from one sample sequenced in a study of blood T cells in healthy people across ages. Sample-barcoded 5' priming and a J-beta primer mix drove a second PCR of roughly 6 to 12 cycles. TCRdb processed the 5' RACE reads anew with MiXCR; each CDR3 protein has one entry. Here the sample spans more than 650,000 distinct CDR3 sequences, about a fifth being singletons. The sequenced material came from blood. Receptors were obtained from a man aged 65 to 79 in good health.

This clonotype was observed a few times. The V call is TRBV7-9, the J call TRBJ2-1, with 8 bases identical to TRBD2. V was pared by 9 bases and J by 4 bases, with 8 bases of the junction left unmatched. Germline V gives CDR1 SEHNR, CDR2 FQNEAQ (reference sequence). The length of the CDR3 is 14 residues. CDR3 sequence: CASMSGRGYNEQFF. CDR3 in DNA: TGTGCCAGTATGAGCGGGAGAGGGTACAATGAGCAGTTCTTC.

The CDR3 here is CASRRRLNYGYTF. As DNA, the CDR3 is TGTGCCAGCAGGCGGAGATTAAACTATGGCTACACCTTC. The chain employs TRBV28 and TRBJ1-2; D call uncertain. CDR1 and CDR2 from the germline V gene are MDHEN and SYDVKM. This CDR3 is 13 amino acids long. The V gene lost 6 bases and the J gene lost 2 bases, with 10 bases spanning the gap.